This is a list of T cell receptor beta chains from one sample in a study of graft-versus-host responses after intestinal transplantation. Here immunoSEQ multiplex PCR was the method, and the copy in TCRdb shows in-frame clones only, minus some. There are 12,000 or so clones in the sample; approximately 35% occur only once, and about 3.4% lies in the top ten. The sequencing used alloreactive CD8+ T cells from a mixed lymphocyte reaction culture, collected before intestinal transplant. The receptors originated from a human patient who received an intestinal transplant. Both conserved end residues are part of each CDR3. The D gene is left open where the match is weak. Expanded clones are given a class, and other clones once, few, many or no size at all.

cdr3_length	d_call	v_call	j_call	clone_size	cdr3_nt	cdr3_aa
15	TRBD2	TRBV4-2	TRBJ2-2	medium-sized	TGTGCCAGCAGCCAAGGGCGGGAGAGCACCGGGGAGCTGTTTTTT	CASSQGRESTGELFF
14	NA	TRBV19	TRBJ2-1	NA	TGTGCCACCGACGATGGGGGGTTTGGCAATGAGCAGTTCTTC	CATDDGGFGNEQFF
13	TRBD1	TRBV7-3	TRBJ1-2	NA	TGTGCCAGCAGCTCAACAGGGGCCTATGGCTACACCTTC	CASSSTGAYGYTF
15	NA	TRBV4-3	TRBJ2-7	few	TGCGCCAGCAGCCAAGTCACAGGGTCTGGGTACGAGCAGTACTTC	CASSQVTGSGYEQYF
13	NA	TRBV27	TRBJ2-1	NA	TGTGCCAGCAGTTTAGCAGGAAGGAATGAGCAGTTCTTC	CASSLAGRNEQFF
19	TRBD2	TRBV4-1	TRBJ2-4	NA	TGCGCCAGCAGCCAAGATTCGAGTAGCGGGAGGGGGCGGGAAAACATTCAGTACTTC	CASSQDSSSGRGRENIQYF
15	NA	TRBV7-9	TRBJ2-1	NA	TGTGCCAGCAGCTTAACTGGAAGCTCCTACAATGAGCAGTTCTTC	CASSLTGSSYNEQFF
14	NA	TRBV28	TRBJ1-2	once	TGTGCCAGCAGTTTCGGTAGGGTTCTCTATGGCTACACCTTC	CASSFGRVLYGYTF
14	NA	TRBV11-2	TRBJ2-7	NA	TGTGCCAGCAGCTTCGGGACTGCAAGCTACGAGCAGTACTTC	CASSFGTASYEQYF
12	NA	TRBV27	TRBJ1-5	NA	TGTGCCAGCAGGGAGTTCAATCAGCCCCAGCATTTT	CASREFNQPQHF